The 5 T cell receptor beta chains below were found in one sample sequenced in a study of T cell changes during pregnancy in multiple sclerosis. Repertoires were generated with immunoSEQ multiplex PCR, while TCRdb's copy carries only in-frame clones and drops some. The table lists fewer than 85,000 clones, nearly 95% of them singletons. This sample comprised peripheral blood, obtained in the second trimester of pregnancy. The receptors were sampled from a female donor with multiple sclerosis, enrolled in a pregnancy study.

The CDR3: CASSLKLVGETQYF. Written as DNA, the CDR3 is TGTGCCAGCAGCTTAAAACTAGTCGGGGAGACCCAGTACTTC. The chain is built from TRBV5-4 and TRBJ2-5, with D maybe TRBD2 (5 bases). CDR3 size: 14 residues. The germline V gene encodes CDR1 SGHNT and CDR2 YYREEE (reference sequence). V was pared by 2 bases and J by 5 bases, with 13 bases between.

V gene TRBV19 combines with J gene TRBJ2-7, with 11 nucleotides matching TRBD2. V lost 8 bases, J lost 3 bases, and 3 bases stayed unmatched. CDR1 and CDR2 (germline): LNHDA, SQIVND (reference sequence). This CDR3 region has 13 residues. The chain's CDR3 is CASGTSGFYEQYF. In nucleotides, the CDR3 is TGTGCCAGTGGGACTAGCGGCTTCTACGAGCAGTACTTC.

The rearrangement joins TRBV27 to TRBJ2-1; 7 nucleotides match TRBD1. V lost 6 bases, J lost 10 bases, and 9 bases stayed unmatched. This CDR3 spans 13 amino acids. CDR1 is MNHEY and CDR2 is SMNVEV in the germline V gene (reference sequence). The CDR3 sequence is CASSHRQGAEQFF. CDR3 coding DNA: TGTGCCAGCAGCCACCGACAGGGCGCAGAGCAGTTCTTC.

The chain links TRBV10-1 to TRBJ1-1; possibly TRBD1 for D (5 bases). V lost 6 bases and J 4 bases, leaving 30 bases between the germline ends. The CDR3 runs 19 residues. From germline, CDR1 is WNHNN and CDR2 SYGVQD (reference sequence). The DNA of the CDR3 is TGCGCCAGCAGAAATAAAGCTCTTCGACGAGGGGAAGCGGGCACTGAAGCTTTCTTT. It yields the protein CASRNKALRRGEAGTEAFF.

The rearrangement links TRBV30 to TRBJ2-5; TRBD2 agrees at 7 bases. The CDR3 spans 13 residues. Germline lookup yields CDR1 GTSNPN and CDR2 SVGIG (reference sequence). J was trimmed by 3 bases and V by 0 bases; bases with no gene match: 1. CDR3: CAWSVAGEETQYF. The CDR3 coding sequence is TGTGCCTGGAGTGTGGCGGGGGAAGAGACCCAGTACTTC.